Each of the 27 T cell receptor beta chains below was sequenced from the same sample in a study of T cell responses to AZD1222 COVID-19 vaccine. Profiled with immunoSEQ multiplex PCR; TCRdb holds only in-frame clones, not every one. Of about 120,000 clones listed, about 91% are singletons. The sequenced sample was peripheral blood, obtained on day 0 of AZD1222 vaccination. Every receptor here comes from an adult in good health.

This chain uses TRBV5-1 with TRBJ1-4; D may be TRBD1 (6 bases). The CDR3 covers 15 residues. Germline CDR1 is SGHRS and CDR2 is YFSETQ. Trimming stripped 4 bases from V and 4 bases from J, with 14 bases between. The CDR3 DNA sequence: TGCGCCAGCAGCGAACAGGGACTTTTTAATGAAAAACTGTTTTTT. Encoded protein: CASSEQGLFNEKLFF.

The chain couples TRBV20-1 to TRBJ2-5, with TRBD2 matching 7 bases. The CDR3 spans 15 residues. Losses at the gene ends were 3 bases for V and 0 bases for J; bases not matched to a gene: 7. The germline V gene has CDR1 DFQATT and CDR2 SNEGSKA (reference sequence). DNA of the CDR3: TGCAGTGCTAGTGCCCCCGGGGGGTACCAAGAGACCCAGTACTTC. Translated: CSASAPGGYQETQYF.

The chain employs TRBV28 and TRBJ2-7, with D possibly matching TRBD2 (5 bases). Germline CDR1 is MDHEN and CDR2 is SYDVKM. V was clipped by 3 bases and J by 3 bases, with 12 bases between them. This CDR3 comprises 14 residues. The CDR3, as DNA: TGTGCCAGCAGTTTCATCGAGGGCCACTACGAGCAGTACTTC. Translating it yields CASSFIEGHYEQYF.

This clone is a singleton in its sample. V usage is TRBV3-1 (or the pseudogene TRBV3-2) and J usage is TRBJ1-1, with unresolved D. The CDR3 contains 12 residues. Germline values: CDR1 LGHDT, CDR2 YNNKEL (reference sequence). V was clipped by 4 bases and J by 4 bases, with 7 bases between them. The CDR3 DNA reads TGTGCCAGCAGCCCCCAAGGCACTGAAGCTTTCTTT. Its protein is CASSPQGTEAFF.

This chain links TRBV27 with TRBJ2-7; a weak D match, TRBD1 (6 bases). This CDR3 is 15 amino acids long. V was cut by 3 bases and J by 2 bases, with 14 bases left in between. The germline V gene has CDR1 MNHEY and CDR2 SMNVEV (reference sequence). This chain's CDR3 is CASSLGAGRTYEQYF. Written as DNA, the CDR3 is TGTGCCAGCAGTTTGGGGGCTGGGCGGACCTACGAGCAGTACTTC.

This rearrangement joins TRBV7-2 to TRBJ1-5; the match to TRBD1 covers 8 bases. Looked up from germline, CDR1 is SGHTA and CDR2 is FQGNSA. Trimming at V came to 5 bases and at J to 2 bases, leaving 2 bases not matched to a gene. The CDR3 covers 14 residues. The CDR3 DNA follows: TGTGCCAGCAGCAAGGGACAGGGCAATCAGCCCCAGCATTTT. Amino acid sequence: CASSKGQGNQPQHF.

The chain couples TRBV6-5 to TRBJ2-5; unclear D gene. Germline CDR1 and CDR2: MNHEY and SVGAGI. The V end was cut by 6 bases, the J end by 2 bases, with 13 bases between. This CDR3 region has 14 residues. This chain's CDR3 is CASRSYWGQETQYF. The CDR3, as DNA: TGTGCCAGCAGGTCCTACTGGGGACAAGAGACCCAGTACTTC.

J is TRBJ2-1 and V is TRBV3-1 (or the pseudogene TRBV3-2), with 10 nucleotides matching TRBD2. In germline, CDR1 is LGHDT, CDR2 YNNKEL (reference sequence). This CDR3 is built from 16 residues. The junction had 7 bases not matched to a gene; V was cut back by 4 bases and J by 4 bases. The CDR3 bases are TGTGCCAGCAGCCGGAAGCGGGGGGGGGCTTACAATGAGCAGTTCTTC. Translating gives CASSRKRGGAYNEQFF.

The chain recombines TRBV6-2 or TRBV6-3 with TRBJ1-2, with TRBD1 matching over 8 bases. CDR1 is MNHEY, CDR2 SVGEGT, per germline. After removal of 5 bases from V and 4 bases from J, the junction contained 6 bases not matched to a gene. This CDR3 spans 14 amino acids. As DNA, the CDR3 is TGTGCCAGCAGTAACCCGGACAGGGTCTATGGCTACACCTTC. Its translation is CASSNPDRVYGYTF.

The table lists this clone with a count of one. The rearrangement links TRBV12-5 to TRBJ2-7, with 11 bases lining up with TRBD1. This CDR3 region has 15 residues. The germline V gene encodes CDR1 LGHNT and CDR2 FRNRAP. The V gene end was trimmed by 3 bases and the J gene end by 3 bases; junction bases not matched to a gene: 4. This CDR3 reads CASGFFGTGGYEQYF. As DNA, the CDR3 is TGTGCTAGTGGTTTTTTTGGGACAGGGGGCTACGAGCAGTACTTC.

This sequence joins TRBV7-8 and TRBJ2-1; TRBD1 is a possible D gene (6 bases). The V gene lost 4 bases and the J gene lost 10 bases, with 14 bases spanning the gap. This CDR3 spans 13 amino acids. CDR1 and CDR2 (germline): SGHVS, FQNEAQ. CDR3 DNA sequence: TGTGCCAGCAGCTACCGCGCAGGGGCGGAGCAGTTCTTC. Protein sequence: CASSYRAGAEQFF. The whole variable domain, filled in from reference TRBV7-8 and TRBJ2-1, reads GAGVSQSPRYKVAKRGQDVALRCDPISGHVSLFWYQQALGQGPEFLTYFQNEAQLDKSGLPSDRFFAERPEGSVSTLKIQRTQQEDSAVYLCASSYRAGAEQFFGPGTRLTVL.

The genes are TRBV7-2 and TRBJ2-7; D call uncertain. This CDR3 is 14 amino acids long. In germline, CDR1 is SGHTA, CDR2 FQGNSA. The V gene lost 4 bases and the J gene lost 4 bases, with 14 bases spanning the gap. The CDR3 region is CASSSTNYGYEQYF. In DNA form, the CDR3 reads TGTGCCAGCAGCTCCACAAACTACGGGTACGAGCAGTACTTC.

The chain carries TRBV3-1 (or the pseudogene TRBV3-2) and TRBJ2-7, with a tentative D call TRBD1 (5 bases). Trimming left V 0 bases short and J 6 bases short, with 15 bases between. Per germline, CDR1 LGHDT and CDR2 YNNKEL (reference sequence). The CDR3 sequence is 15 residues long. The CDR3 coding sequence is TGTGCCAGCAGCCAAGAAGGCAGGGCCTGGGGCGAGCAGTACTTC. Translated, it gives CASSQEGRAWGEQYF.

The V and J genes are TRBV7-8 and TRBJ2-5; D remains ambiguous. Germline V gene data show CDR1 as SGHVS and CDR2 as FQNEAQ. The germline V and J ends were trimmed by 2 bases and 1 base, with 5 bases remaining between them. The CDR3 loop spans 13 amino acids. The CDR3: CASSLFPQETQYF. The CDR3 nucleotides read TGTGCCAGCAGCTTATTTCCCCAAGAGACCCAGTACTTC. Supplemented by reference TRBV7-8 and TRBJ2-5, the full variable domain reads GAGVSQSPRYKVAKRGQDVALRCDPISGHVSLFWYQQALGQGPEFLTYFQNEAQLDKSGLPSDRFFAERPEGSVSTLKIQRTQQEDSAVYLCASSLFPQETQYFGPGTRLLVL.

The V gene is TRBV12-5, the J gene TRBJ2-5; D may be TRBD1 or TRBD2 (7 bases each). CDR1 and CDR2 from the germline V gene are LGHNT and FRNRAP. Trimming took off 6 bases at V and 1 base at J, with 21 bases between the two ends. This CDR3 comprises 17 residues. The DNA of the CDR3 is TGTGCTAGTGGCCTCCTGGGGGAGGGGGCCCTCCAAGAGACCCAGTACTTC. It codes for CASGLLGEGALQETQYF.

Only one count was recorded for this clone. The CDR3 DNA reads as TGTGCCAGTAGTCCAGGGTCGGCTGGCTACACCTTC. Protein: CASSPGSAGYTF. The rearrangement links TRBV19 to TRBJ1-2, with a tentative D call TRBD1 (5 bases). This CDR3 spans 12 amino acids. The V end lost 5 bases, the J end lost 7 bases, and 11 bases lay between the germline ends. Germline CDR1 LNHDA, CDR2 SQIVND (reference sequence). The full variable domain, its missing parts supplied by reference TRBV19 and TRBJ1-2, is DGGITQSPKYLFRKEGQNVTLSCEQNLNHDAMYWYRQDPGQGLRLIYYSQIVNDFQKGDIAEGYSVSREKKESFPLTVTSAQKNPTAFYLCASSPGSAGYTFGSGTRLTVV.

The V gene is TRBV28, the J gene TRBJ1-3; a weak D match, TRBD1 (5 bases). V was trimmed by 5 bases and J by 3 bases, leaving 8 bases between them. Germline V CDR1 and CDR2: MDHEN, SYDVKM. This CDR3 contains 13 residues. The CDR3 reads CASSSRVGNTIYF. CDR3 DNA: TGTGCCAGCAGTAGCAGGGTTGGAAACACCATATATTTT.

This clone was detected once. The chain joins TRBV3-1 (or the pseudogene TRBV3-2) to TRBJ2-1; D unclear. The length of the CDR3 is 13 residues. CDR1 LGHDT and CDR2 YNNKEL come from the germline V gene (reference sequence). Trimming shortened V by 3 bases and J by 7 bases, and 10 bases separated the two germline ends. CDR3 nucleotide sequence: TGTGCCAGCAGCCAGGCTAGGGTGAATGAGCAGTTCTTC. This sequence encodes CASSQARVNEQFF.

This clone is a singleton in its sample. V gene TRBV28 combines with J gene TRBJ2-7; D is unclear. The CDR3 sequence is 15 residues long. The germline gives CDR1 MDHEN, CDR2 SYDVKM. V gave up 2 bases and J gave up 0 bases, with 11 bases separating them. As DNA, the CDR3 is TGTGCCAGCAGTTTAGTGCTGCGTGGCTCCTACGAGCAGTACTTC. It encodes CASSLVLRGSYEQYF.

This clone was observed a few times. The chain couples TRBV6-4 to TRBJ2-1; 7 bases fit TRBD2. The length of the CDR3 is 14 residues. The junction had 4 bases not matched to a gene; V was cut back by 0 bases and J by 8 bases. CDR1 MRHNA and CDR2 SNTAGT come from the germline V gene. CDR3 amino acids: CASSDSPGRDEQFF. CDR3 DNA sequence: TGTGCCAGCAGTGACTCCCCGGGGAGGGATGAGCAGTTCTTC.

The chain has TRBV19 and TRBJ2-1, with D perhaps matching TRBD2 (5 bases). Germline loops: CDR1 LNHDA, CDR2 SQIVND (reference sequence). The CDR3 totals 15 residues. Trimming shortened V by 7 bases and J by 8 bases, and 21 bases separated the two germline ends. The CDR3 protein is CASTPPGVLLDEQFF. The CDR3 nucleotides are TGTGCCAGTACCCCCCCCGGGGTATTATTGGATGAGCAGTTCTTC.

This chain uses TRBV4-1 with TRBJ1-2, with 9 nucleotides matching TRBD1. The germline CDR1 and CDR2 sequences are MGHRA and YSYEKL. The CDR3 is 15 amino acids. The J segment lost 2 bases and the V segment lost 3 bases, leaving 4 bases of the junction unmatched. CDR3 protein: CASSHQGTGNYGYTF. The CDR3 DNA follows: TGCGCCAGCAGCCACCAAGGGACAGGGAACTATGGCTACACCTTC.

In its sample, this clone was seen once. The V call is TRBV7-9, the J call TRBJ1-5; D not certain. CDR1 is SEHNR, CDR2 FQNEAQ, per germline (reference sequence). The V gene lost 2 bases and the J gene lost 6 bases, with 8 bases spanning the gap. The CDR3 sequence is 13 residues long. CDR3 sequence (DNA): TGTGCCAGCAGCTTATTATTCGGTCAGCCCCAGCATTTT. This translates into CASSLLFGQPQHF.

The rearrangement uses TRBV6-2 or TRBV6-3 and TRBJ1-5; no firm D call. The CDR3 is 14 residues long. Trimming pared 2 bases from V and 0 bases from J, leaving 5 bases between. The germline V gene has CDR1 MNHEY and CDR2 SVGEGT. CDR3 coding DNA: TGTGCCAGCAGTTACACAGCTAGCAATCAGCCCCAGCATTTT. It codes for CASSYTASNQPQHF.

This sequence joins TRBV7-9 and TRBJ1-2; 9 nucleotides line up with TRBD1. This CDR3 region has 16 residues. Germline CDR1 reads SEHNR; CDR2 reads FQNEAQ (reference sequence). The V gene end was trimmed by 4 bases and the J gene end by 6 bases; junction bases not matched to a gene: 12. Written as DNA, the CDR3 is TGTGCCAGCAGCTCCGGGGACAGGGCAATATTGGATGGCTACACCTTC. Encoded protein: CASSSGDRAILDGYTF.

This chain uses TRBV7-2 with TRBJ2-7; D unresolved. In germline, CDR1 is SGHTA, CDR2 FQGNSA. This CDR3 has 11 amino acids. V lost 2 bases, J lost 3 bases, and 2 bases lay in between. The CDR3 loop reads CASSLNYEQYF. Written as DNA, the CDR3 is TGTGCCAGCAGCTTAAACTACGAGCAGTACTTC. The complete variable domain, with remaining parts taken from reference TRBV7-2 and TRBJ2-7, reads GAGVSQSPSNKVTEKGKDVELRCDPISGHTALYWYRQSLGQGLEFLIYFQGNSAPDKSGLPSDRFSAERTGGSVSTLTIQRTQQEDSAVYLCASSLNYEQYFGPGTRLTVT.

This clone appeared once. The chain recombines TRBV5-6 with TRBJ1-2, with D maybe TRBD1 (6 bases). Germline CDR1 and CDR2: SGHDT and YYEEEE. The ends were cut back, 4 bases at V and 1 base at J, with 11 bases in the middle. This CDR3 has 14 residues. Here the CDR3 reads CASSTRGVNYGYTF. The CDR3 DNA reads TGTGCCAGCAGCACTAGGGGGGTTAACTATGGCTACACCTTC.